The clone carrying this T cell receptor (beta chain) appeared a few times. Measured with immunoSEQ multiplex PCR; TCRdb has only the in-frame clones, and not every one. Among more than 70,000 clones listed, around 84% were seen once. The data were obtained in a study of blood T cell repertoires in COVID-19. As for the study in general: The United States, Italy and Spain were the sources of the acute and convalescent COVID-19 samples.

V was pared by 3 bases and J by 4 bases, with 16 bases between. This CDR3 region has 15 residues. Looked up from germline, CDR1 is SGHRS and CDR2 is YFSETQ. The source of this sequence is a woman aged 80 or over in a cohort sampled during active or convalescent COVID-19. The genes are TRBV5-1 and TRBJ1-1, with D unclear. Sequenced input: peripheral blood. The CDR3 coding sequence is TGCGCCAGCAGCTCGAGGGCGGGCTCGAGCACTGAAGCTTTCTTT. As protein: CASSSRAGSSTEAFF.